Presented here are 3 T cell receptor beta chains from one specimen sequenced in a study of T-cell reconstitution after alpha-beta-depleted transplantation in children. This sample's TCRbeta library carried unique molecular identifier barcodes. TCRdb re-called the PCR reads with MiXCR, one entry per CDR3 protein. The table shows hundreds of thousands of distinct CDR3 sequences, with 10% to 15% occurring only once. The sample here was PBMCs, mostly from graft donor cells, taken 360 days after TCRalphabeta/CD19-depleted stem cell transplant. The receptors here all came from a male patient between 5 and 17 years old who had a stem cell transplant for acute myeloid leukemia, so the T cells may come from the graft donor.

This clonotype was detected ten times or more. The chain recombines TRBV20-1 with TRBJ2-2, with 7 bases lining up with TRBD1. The CDR3 covers 13 residues. CDR1 and CDR2 (germline): DFQATT, SNEGSKA (reference sequence). The J segment lost 3 bases and the V segment lost 6 bases, leaving 4 bases of the junction unmatched. CDR3 sequence reads: CSAGGWYTGELFF. CDR3 nucleotide sequence: TGCAGTGCAGGGGGCTGGTACACCGGGGAGCTGTTTTTT.

J is TRBJ2-1 and V is TRBV29-1; D ambiguous. This CDR3 has 12 amino acids. Germline V gene lookup returns CDR1 SQVTM and CDR2 ANQGSEA. Between the trimmed V and J ends, which lost 7 bases and 9 bases, there was a span of 16 bases. For the CDR3, the DNA is TGCAGCGCTCCCTCGGGTGGCGGTGAGCAGTTCTTC. Amino acids: CSAPSGGGEQFF.

This clonotype has just a few counts. V gene TRBV7-8 combines with J gene TRBJ2-7; 7 nucleotides align to TRBD1. The CDR3 sequence is 12 residues long. Trimming took 3 bases from V and 7 from J; bases not matched to a gene: 3. Germline loops: CDR1 SGHVS, CDR2 FQNEAQ. CDR3 nucleotides: TGTGCCAGCAGCTTCCAGGGGGATGAGCAGTACTTC. Translating gives CASSFQGDEQYF.